This T cell receptor (beta chain) derives from a study of shared clonotypes between healthy human individuals. At the level of the study: CD4 naive and CD4 memory each took three plates per donor, while CD8 naive took two and CD8 memory one.

Turning to this clone: Its antigen is still unknown.

The CDR3 consists of 12 residues. Per germline, CDR1 MNHNS and CDR2 SASEGT. Trimming took off 11 bases at V and 2 bases at J, with 13 bases between the two ends. Sequencing was performed with immunoSEQ multiplex PCR; in TCRdb, only in-frame clones are kept and a portion is missing. The data contain 1,100,000 or so clones, 75% to 80% of them singletons. Study results and caveats: Few donors restricted represented genetic and exposure-history diversity.

The sequence derives from a man aged 18 to 30 in good health. Some clones in this sample may be carry-over from other donors' samples. The rearrangement uses TRBV6-1 and TRBJ2-7; D is undetermined. The sample taken for sequencing was memory CD4+ T cells from PBMCs. The sample's subset: CD45RA-negative fraction. This chain's CDR3 is CAGSRTPYEQYF. The CDR3 nucleotides are TGTGCCGGGTCGAGGACCCCCTACGAGCAGTACTTC.